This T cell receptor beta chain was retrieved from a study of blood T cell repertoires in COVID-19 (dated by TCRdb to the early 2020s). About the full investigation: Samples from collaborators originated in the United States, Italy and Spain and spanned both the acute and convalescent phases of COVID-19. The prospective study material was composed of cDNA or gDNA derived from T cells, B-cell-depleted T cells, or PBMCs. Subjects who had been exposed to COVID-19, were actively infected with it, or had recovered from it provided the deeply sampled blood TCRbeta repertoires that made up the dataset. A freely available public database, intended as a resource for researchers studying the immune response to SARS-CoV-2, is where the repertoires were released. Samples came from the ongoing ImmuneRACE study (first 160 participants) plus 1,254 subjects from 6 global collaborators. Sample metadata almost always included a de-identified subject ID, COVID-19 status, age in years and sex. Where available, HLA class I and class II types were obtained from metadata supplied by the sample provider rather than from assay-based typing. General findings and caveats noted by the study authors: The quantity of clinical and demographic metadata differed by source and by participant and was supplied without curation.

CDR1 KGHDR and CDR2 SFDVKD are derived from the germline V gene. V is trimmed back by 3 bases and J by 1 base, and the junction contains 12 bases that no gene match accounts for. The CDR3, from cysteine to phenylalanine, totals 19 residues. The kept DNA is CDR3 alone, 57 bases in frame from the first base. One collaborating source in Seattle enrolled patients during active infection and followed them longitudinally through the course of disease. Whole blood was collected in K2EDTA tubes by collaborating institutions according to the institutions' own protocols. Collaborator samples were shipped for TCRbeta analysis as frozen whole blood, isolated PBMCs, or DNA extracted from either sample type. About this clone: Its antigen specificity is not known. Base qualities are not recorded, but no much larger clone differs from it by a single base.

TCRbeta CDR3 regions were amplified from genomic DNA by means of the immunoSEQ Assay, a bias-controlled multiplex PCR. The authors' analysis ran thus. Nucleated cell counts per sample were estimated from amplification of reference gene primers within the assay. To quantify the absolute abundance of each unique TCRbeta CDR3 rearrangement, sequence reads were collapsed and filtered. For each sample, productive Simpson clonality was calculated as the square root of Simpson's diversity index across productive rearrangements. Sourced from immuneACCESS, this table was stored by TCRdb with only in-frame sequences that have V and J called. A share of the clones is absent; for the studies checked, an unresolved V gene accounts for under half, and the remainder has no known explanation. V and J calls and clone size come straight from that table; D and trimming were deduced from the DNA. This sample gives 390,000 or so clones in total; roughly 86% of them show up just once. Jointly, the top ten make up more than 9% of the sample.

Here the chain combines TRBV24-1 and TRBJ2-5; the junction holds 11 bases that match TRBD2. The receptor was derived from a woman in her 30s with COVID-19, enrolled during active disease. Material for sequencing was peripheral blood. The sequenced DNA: TGTGCCACCAGTGATCGGAGGGAACCGGGACTAGCGGCCCAAGAGACCCAGTACTTC. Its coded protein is CATSDRREPGLAAQETQYF.